A single sample is the source of the 4 T cell receptor beta chains below, sequenced in a study of T cells in Graves' hyperthyroidism and ophthalmopathy. Amplification of TCR beta CDR3 regions was performed using RNA transcripts as template. Initially, a first-round RT-PCR of the TCR CDR3 employed the HTBI primer set. TCRdb reanalysed the multiplex PCR reads using MiXCR and keeps one entry per CDR3 protein. The table records 600,000 or so distinct CDR3 sequences, roughly 15% of them present only once. Source material: blood. The origin of the receptors is a woman aged 45-59 years with Graves' ophthalmopathy.

This clonotype was seen only once. A much larger clone differs from this one at a single base, so this may be a read error. The chain is built from TRBV28 and TRBJ2-1, with D maybe TRBD2 (5 bases). CDR3 size: 15 residues. The V gene's germline CDR1 is MDHEN and CDR2 SYDVKM. The CDR3 sequence is CASILGLPAYNEQFF. The CDR3 DNA reads as TGTGCCAGCATTTTAGGACTTCCCGCCTACAATGAGCAGTTCTTC. Drawing the rest from reference TRBV28 and TRBJ2-1, the complete variable domain is DVKVTQSSRYLVKRTGEKVFLECVQDMDHENMFWYRQDPGLGLRLIYFSYDVKMKEKGDIPEGYSVSREKKERFSLILESASTNQTSMYLCASILGLPAYNEQFFGPGTRLTVL.

CDR3: CASRRRASGDYNEQFF. CDR3 nucleotide sequence: TGTGCCAGCAGGAGGAGGGCTAGCGGGGATTACAATGAGCAGTTCTTC. The chain has TRBV2 and TRBJ2-1; 9 bases match TRBD2. The junction had 10 bases not matched to a gene; V was cut back by 6 bases and J by 4 bases. Germline V gene lookup returns CDR1 SNHLY and CDR2 FYNNEI. The CDR3 runs to 16 residues. The full variable domain, with the rest looked up from reference TRBV2 and TRBJ2-1, is EPEVTQTPSHQVTQMGQEVILRCVPISNHLYFYWYRQILGQKVEFLVSFYNNEISEKSEIFDDQFSVERPDGSNFTLKIRSTKLEDSAMYFCASRRRASGDYNEQFFGPGTRLTVL.

This clonotype came up many times. The J gene is TRBJ2-1, the V gene TRBV28, with 13 nucleotides matching TRBD2. The V gene end was trimmed by 8 bases and the J gene end by 10 bases; junction bases not matched to a gene: 11. The CDR3 consists of 15 residues. CDR1 and CDR2 from the germline V gene are MDHEN and SYDVKM. DNA for the CDR3: TGTGCCAGCCCCCCGGGACTAGCGGGAAACAGAGAGCAGTTCTTC. As protein: CASPPGLAGNREQFF.

Ten or more counts support this clonotype. The rearrangement uses TRBV7-9 and TRBJ2-7; TRBD2 aligns across 7 bases. Germline V gene data show CDR1 as SEHNR and CDR2 as FQNEAQ (reference sequence). CDR3 length equals 16 residues. The trim removed 9 bases at V and 6 bases at J, leaving 20 bases unmatched. The CDR3 DNA is TGTGCCAGTCAACCCGATAGGACTAGAATGGTGAGCGAGCAGTACTTC. Encoded protein: CASQPDRTRMVSEQYF.